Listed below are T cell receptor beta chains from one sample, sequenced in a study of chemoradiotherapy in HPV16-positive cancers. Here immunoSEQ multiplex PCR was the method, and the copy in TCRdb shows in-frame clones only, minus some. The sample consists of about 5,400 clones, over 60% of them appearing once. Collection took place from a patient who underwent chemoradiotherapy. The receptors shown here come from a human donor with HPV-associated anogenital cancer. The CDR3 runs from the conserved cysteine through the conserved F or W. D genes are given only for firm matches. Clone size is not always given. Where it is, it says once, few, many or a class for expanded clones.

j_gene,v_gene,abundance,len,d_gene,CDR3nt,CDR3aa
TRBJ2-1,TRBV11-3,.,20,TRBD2,TGTGCCAGCAGCTTAGATATTCCTGGGACTAGCGGGACCACCTACAATGAGCAGTTCTTC,CASSLDIPGTSGTTYNEQFF
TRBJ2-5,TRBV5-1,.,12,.,TGCGCCAGCAGCCGGGGGCTCGAGACCCAGTACTTC,CASSRGLETQYF
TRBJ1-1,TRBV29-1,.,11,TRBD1,TGCAGCGTTTCGGACAGGCTGGGAGCTTTCTTT,CSVSDRLGAFF
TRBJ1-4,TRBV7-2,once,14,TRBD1,TGTGCCAGCAGCCCGGGACAGGGGAACGAAAAACTGTTTTTT,CASSPGQGNEKLFF
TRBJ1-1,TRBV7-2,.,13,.,TGTGCCAGCAGCTTGAGCTCGACTACTGAAGCTTTCTTT,CASSLSSTTEAFF
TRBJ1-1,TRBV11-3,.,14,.,TGTGCCAGCAGCTTAGCAGCCGGAAACACTGAAGCTTTCTTT,CASSLAAGNTEAFF
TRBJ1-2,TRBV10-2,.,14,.,TGCGCCAGCAGTGCAACAGACCCAGGGTATGGCTACACCTTC,CASSATDPGYGYTF
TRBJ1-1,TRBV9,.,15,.,TGTGCCAGCAGCGCCTCGGACAGAATGAACACTGAAGCTTTCTTT,CASSASDRMNTEAFF
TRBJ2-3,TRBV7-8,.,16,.,TGTGCCAGCAGCAGGCGGGACTCTCCGGGGAGGGATACGCAGTATTTT,CASSRRDSPGRDTQYF
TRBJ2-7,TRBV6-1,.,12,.,TGTGCCAGCAGTGAAACCACCTACGAGCAGTACTTC,CASSETTYEQYF
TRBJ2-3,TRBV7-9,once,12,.,TGTGCCAGCAGCCCCCGACGTGGTACGCAGTATTTT,CASSPRRGTQYF
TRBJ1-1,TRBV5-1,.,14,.,TGCGCCAGCGCCACTGGGGAGGCGGGCACTGAAGCTTTCTTT,CASATGEAGTEAFF
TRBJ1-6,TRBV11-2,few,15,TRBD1,TGTGCCAGCAGCTTTCTGGGACAGAATAATTCACCCCTCCACTTT,CASSFLGQNNSPLHF
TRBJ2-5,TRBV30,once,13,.,TGTGCCTGGAGTGTAAACTCGCGGGAGACCCAGTACTTC,CAWSVNSRETQYF
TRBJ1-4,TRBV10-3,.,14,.,TGTGCCATCAGAGGAGGGAGGAAGGACGAAAAACTGTTTTTT,CAIRGGRKDEKLFF
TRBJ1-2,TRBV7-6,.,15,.,TGTGCCAGCAGCTTGGAGCTTGTCCCAGTCTATGGCTACACCTTC,CASSLELVPVYGYTF
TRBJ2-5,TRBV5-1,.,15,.,TGCGCCAGCAGCGGGGGCAGGGACCCTTCAGAGACCCAGTACTTC,CASSGGRDPSETQYF
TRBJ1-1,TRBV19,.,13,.,TGTGCCAGTACAGTCGACGGGAGCGCCGAAGCTTTCTTT,CASTVDGSAEAFF
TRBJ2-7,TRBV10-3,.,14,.,TGTGCCATCAGTGAGTATGACAGAGTACGGGAGCAGTACTTC,CAISEYDRVREQYF
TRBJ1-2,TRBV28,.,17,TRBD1,TGTGCCAGCAGTTCTCGACCGACAGGGGTTTATAACTATGGCTACACCTTC,CASSSRPTGVYNYGYTF
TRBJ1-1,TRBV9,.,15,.,TGTGCCAGCAGCGCTGAGGTCGGAATGAACACTGAAGCTTTCTTT,CASSAEVGMNTEAFF
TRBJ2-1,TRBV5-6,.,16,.,TGTGCCAGCAGCTCCCCGTGGTTTAGGGTCAGGAATGAGCAGTTCTTC,CASSSPWFRVRNEQFF
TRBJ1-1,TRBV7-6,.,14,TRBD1,TGTGCCAGCAGCATCCGACAGGGAGACACTGAAGCTTTCTTT,CASSIRQGDTEAFF
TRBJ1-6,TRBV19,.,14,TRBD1,TGTGCCAGTAGTATTCAGGGGGCGAATTCACCCCTCCACTTT,CASSIQGANSPLHF
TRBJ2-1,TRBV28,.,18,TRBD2,TGTGCCAGCAGTCTCCCGGGACTAGCGGGAGGAAATTGGAATGAGCAGTTCTTC,CASSLPGLAGGNWNEQFF
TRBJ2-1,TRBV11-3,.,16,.,TGTGCCAGCCGACTGGGACGGCGGCCGGAAGGCGATGAGCAGTTCTTC,CASRLGRRPEGDEQFF
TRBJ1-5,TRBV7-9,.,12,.,TGTGCCAGCAGCTTTCGAGATCAGCCCCAGCATTTT,CASSFRDQPQHF
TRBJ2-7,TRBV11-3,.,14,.,TGTGCCAGCAGCATGATGACCCGTACCTACGAGCAGTACTTC,CASSMMTRTYEQYF
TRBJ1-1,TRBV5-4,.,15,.,TGTGCCAGCAGCCAAGCTAGGGGGGTGAACACTGAAGCTTTCTTT,CASSQARGVNTEAFF
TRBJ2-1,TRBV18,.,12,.,TGTGCCAGCTCACCCCCAAGGTATGAGCAGTTCTTC,CASSPPRYEQFF
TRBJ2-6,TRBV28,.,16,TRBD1,TGTGCCAGCAGAGCAGGGGGCATAGCTGGGGCCAACGTCCTGACTTTC,CASRAGGIAGANVLTF
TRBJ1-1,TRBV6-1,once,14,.,TGTGCCAGCGCTACTGAACAGGGCCGCTCTGAAGCTTTCTTT,CASATEQGRSEAFF
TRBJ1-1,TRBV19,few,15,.,TGTGCCAGTAGTAGAGCCGGGACACTGAACACTGAAGCTTTCTTT,CASSRAGTLNTEAFF
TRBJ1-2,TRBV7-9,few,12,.,TGTGCCAGCAGCTTAGTACGACAGTACTACACCTTC,CASSLVRQYYTF
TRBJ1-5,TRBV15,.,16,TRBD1,TGTGCCACCAGCAGAGGAACACAGGGGGGCAATCAGCCCCAGCATTTT,CATSRGTQGGNQPQHF
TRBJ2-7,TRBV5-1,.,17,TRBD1,TGCGCCAGCAGCTTCGGACCCGACAGGGGATATCTCTACGAGCAGTACTTC,CASSFGPDRGYLYEQYF
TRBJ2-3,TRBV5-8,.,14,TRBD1,TGTGCCAGCAGCCGACAGGGACACACAGATACGCAGTATTTT,CASSRQGHTDTQYF
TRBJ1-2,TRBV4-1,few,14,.,TGCGCCAGCAGCCATAGTGGACAGCGGGTTGGCTACACCTTC,CASSHSGQRVGYTF
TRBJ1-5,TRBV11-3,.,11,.,TGTGCCAGCAGCTTCTTGCAGCCCCAGCATTTT,CASSFLQPQHF
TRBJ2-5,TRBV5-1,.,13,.,TGCGCCAGCAGCAACCAGGTCCAAGAGACCCAGTACTTC,CASSNQVQETQYF
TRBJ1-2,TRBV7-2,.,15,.,TGTGCCAGCAGCTTAGGATTTGATTCTCGCTATGGCTACACCTTC,CASSLGFDSRYGYTF
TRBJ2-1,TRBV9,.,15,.,TGTGCCAGCAGCGTAGGTCCCAGGGCCAAGAATGAGCAGTTCTTC,CASSVGPRAKNEQFF
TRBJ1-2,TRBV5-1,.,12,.,TGCGCCAGCAGCTTGGGACAGGCGGGCTACACCTTC,CASSLGQAGYTF
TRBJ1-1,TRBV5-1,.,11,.,TGCGCCAGCAGCTTGCGGGGAAGAGCTTTCTTT,CASSLRGRAFF
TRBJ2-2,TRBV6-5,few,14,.,TGTGCCAGCAGTTACCAAACTCGTACCGGGGAGCTGTTTTTT,CASSYQTRTGELFF
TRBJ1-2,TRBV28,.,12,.,TGTGCCAGCAGTCTGACTCCGGCAGGCTACACCTTC,CASSLTPAGYTF
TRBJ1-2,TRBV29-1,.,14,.,TGCAGCGTTGTACCCGAGTTCTCTCAAGGTGGCTACACCTTC,CSVVPEFSQGGYTF
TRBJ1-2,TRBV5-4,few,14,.,TGTGCCAGCAGCTACGCAGTTATAAACTATGGCTACACCTTC,CASSYAVINYGYTF
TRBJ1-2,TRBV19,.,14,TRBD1,TGTGCCAGTACTTACAGACAGGGTCGTTATGGCTACACCTTC,CASTYRQGRYGYTF
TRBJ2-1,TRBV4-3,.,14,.,TGCGCCAGCAGCCGGGGTTATTCCTACAATGAGCAGTTCTTC,CASSRGYSYNEQFF
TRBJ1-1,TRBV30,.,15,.,TGTGCCTGGGGAACAGGTAAATCGGGTGCGACTGAAGCTTTCTTT,CAWGTGKSGATEAFF
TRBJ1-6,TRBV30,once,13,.,TGTGCCTGGGTACTCAAGGGGGATTCACCCCTCCACTTT,CAWVLKGDSPLHF
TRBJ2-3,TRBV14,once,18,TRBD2,TGTGCCAGCAGCCAAGAATTTGCACTAGCGGGAAATACAGATACGCAGTATTTT,CASSQEFALAGNTDTQYF
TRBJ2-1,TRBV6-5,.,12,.,TGTGCCAGCAGTTCTCAAGGGAATGAGCAGTTCTTC,CASSSQGNEQFF
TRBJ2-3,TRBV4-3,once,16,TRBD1,TGCGCCAGCAGCCAGGGAAACACAGGGGGCAGTGATACGCAGTATTTT,CASSQGNTGGSDTQYF
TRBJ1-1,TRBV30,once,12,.,TGTGCCTGGAAAGGGGTGGGGACTGAAGCTTTCTTT,CAWKGVGTEAFF
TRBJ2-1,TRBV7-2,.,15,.,TGTGCCAGCAGCCCCCGAGGGGAAGCCTTCAATGAGCAGTTCTTC,CASSPRGEAFNEQFF
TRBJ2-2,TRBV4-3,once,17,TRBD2,TGCGCCAGCAGCCTCGGGACTAGCGGGGGAAGTGGCGGGGAGCTGTTTTTT,CASSLGTSGGSGGELFF
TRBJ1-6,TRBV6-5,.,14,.,TGTGCCAGCAGTTTGGGAGGGAATGCCTCACCCCTCCACTTT,CASSLGGNASPLHF
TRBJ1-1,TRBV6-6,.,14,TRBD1,TGTGCCAGCAGTTTGCCCGGACAGGGCTCTGAAGCTTTCTTT,CASSLPGQGSEAFF